This T cell receptor beta chain derives from a study of T-cell reconstitution after alpha-beta-depleted transplantation in children. A TCRbeta library incorporating unique molecular identifiers was prepared. TCRdb processed the PCR reads anew with MiXCR; each CDR3 protein has one entry. The sample has some 220,000 distinct CDR3 sequences; about 9.5% are singletons. CDR3 size: 12 residues. Between the trimmed V and J ends, which lost 5 bases and 5 bases, there was a span of 9 bases. CDR1 is MNHEY and CDR2 is SMNVEV in the germline V gene (reference sequence). This clonotype was picked up many times. The receptor was derived from a human donor who donated a stem cell graft to a child with acute lymphoblastic leukemia. The material sequenced was PBMCs from the stem cell graft donor, taken from the stem cell graft. The chain recombines TRBV27 with TRBJ2-5; no firm D call. Written as DNA, the CDR3 is TGTGCCAGCAGTCACGCTAGGGAGACCCAGTACTTC. Translated: CASSHARETQYF.